The rows below give T cell receptor beta chains drawn from one sample of a study of shared clonotypes between healthy human individuals. Clones were read by immunoSEQ multiplex PCR, and TCRdb kept only the in-frame ones, dropping some. The sample holds roughly 2.5 million clones; around 90% are singletons and the top ten take roughly 0.13%. Sequencing used naive CD4+ T cells sorted from blood. The receptors were sampled from a man between 18 and 35 years old in good health. Each CDR3 is given with its conserved first and last residue. Fields, in order: clone size, V gene, J gene, D gene, CDR3 DNA, CDR3 protein. The D gene is left open where the match is weak. Clone size is shown for a subset of rows, as once, few, many or a class of expanded clone.

NA	TRBV5-4	TRBJ2-7	TRBD2	TGTGCCAGCAGTATACAACTAGCGGGGACTTACGAGCAGTACTTC	CASSIQLAGTYEQYF
NA	TRBV5-1	TRBJ1-2	NA	TGCGCCAGCAGTTTCCCGACAGCTAACTATGGCTACACCTTC	CASSFPTANYGYTF
NA	TRBV2	TRBJ1-6	NA	TGTGCCAGCTCTCCGAACTATAATTCACCCCTCCACTTT	CASSPNYNSPLHF
NA	TRBV18	TRBJ2-1	NA	TGTGCCAGCTCACCACCCCGGGGTGGCGGCTCCTACAATGAGCAGTTCTTC	CASSPPRGGGSYNEQFF
NA	TRBV6-1	TRBJ2-5	TRBD2	TGTGCCAGCACTCTGGGGGGGGTTGGGGAGACCCAGTACTTC	CASTLGGVGETQYF
NA	TRBV30	TRBJ2-5	NA	TGTGCCTGGAGTGTACGTGCGGGGGCCCGCTCTCAAGAGACCCAGTACTTC	CAWSVRAGARSQETQYF
NA	TRBV27	TRBJ2-7	TRBD1	TGTGCCAGCAGATTGGGACAGAGCTCCTACGAGCAGTACTTC	CASRLGQSSYEQYF
NA	TRBV6-5	TRBJ2-3	NA	TGTGCCAGCAGTTCCCGAGGGGGGGGCAGGGATACGCAGTATTTT	CASSSRGGGRDTQYF
NA	TRBV11-2	TRBJ2-5	NA	TGTGCCAGCAGCTTAGAGGGACCGGGCGGGGAGACCCAGTACTTC	CASSLEGPGGETQYF
NA	TRBV10-2	TRBJ2-5	NA	TGCGCCAGCAGTCACGTCAGCTCGGGAGAGACCCAGTACTTC	CASSHVSSGETQYF
NA	TRBV2	TRBJ2-5	TRBD1	TGTGCCAGCAGTGACTCAGGGGGCCAATTGCTAGAGACCCAGTACTTC	CASSDSGGQLLETQYF
NA	TRBV5-1	TRBJ2-7	TRBD1	TGCGCCAGCAGCTTGGAAAGGGGGCTGGACGAGCAGTACTTC	CASSLERGLDEQYF
NA	TRBV4-3	TRBJ2-3	NA	TGCGCCAGCAGCCAAGATTATTACAGAAGCACAGATACGCAGTATTTT	CASSQDYYRSTDTQYF
NA	TRBV10-3	TRBJ2-5	NA	TGTGCCATCAGTGAGAAGCGCGAGACCCAGTACTTC	CAISEKRETQYF
NA	TRBV4-1	TRBJ2-1	NA	TGCGCCAGCAGCCAGTACAATGAGCAGTTCTTC	CASSQYNEQFF
once	TRBV4-1	TRBJ1-2	TRBD1	TGCGCCAGCAGCCAAGGGGACCGCGGGACAGGACCTTCTGGCTACACCTTC	CASSQGDRGTGPSGYTF
NA	TRBV11-2	TRBJ1-2	TRBD1	TGTGCCAGCAAGACACAGGGGGCTGGCTACACCTTC	CASKTQGAGYTF